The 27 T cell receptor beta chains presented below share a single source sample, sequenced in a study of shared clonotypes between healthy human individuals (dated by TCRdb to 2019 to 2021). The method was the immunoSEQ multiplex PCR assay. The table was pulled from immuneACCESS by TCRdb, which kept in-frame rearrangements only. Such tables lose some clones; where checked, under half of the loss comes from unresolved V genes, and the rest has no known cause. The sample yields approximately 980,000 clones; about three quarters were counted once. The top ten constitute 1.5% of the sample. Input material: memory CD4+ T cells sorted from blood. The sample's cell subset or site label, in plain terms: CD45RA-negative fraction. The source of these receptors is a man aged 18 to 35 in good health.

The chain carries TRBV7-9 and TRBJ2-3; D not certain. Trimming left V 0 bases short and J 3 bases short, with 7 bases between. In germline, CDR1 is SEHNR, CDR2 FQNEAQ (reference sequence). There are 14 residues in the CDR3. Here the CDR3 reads CASSLAIGTDTQYF. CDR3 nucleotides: TGTGCCAGCAGCTTAGCGATAGGGACAGATACGCAGTATTTT.

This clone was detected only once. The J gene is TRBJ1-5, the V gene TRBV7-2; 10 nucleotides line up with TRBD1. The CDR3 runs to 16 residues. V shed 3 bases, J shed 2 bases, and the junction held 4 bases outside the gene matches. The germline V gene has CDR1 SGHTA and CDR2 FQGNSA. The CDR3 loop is CASSFRDRGGNQPQHF. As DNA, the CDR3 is TGTGCCAGCAGCTTCCGGGACAGGGGAGGCAATCAGCCCCAGCATTTT.

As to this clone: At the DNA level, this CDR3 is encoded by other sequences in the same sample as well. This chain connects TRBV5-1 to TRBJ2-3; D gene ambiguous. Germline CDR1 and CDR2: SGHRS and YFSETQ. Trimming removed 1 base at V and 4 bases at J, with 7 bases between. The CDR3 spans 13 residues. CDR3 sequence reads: CASSLRGADTQYF. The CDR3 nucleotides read TGCGCCAGCAGCTTGCGTGGGGCAGATACGCAGTATTTT.

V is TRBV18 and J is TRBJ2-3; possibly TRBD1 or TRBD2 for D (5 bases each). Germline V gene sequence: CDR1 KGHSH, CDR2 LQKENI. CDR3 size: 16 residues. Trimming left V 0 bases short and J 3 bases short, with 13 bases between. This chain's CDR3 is CASSPPYSGRTDTQYF. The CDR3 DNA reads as TGTGCCAGCTCACCACCCTACTCAGGGAGAACAGATACGCAGTATTTT.

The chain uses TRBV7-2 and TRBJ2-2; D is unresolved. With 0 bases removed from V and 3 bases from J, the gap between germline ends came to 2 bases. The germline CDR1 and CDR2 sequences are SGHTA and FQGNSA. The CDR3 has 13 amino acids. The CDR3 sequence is CASSLAYTGELFF. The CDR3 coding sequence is TGTGCCAGCAGCTTAGCGTACACCGGGGAGCTGTTTTTT.

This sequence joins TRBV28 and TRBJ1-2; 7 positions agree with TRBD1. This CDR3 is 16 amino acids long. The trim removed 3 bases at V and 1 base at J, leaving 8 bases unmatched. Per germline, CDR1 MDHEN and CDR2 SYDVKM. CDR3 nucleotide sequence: TGTGCCAGCAGTTTGGCCGGGACAGCTATTAACTATGGCTACACCTTC. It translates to CASSLAGTAINYGYTF.

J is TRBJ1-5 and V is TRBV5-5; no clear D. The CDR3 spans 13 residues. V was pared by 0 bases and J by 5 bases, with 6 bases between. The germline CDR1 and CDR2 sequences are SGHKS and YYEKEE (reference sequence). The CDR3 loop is CASSLVHHQPQHF. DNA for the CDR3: TGTGCCAGCAGCTTGGTTCATCATCAGCCCCAGCATTTT.

CDR3 sequence (DNA): TGTGCCAGCAGTTTAGAGGCCGGGGGACGTAACATTCAGTACTTC. Protein product: CASSLEAGGRNIQYF. This chain links TRBV27 with TRBJ2-4; D is possibly TRBD2 (6 bases). Between the trimmed V and J ends, which lost 2 bases and 7 bases, there was a span of 15 bases. Germline V gene lookup returns CDR1 MNHEY and CDR2 SMNVEV (reference sequence). CDR3 length equals 15 residues.

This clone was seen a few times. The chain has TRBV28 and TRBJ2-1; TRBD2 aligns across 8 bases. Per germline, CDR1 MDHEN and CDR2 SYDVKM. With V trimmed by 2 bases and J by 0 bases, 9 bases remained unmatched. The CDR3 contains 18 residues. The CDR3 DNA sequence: TGTGCCAGCAGTTTACTACACCAGCGGGGGAGCTCCTACAATGAGCAGTTCTTC. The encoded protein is CASSLLHQRGSSYNEQFF.

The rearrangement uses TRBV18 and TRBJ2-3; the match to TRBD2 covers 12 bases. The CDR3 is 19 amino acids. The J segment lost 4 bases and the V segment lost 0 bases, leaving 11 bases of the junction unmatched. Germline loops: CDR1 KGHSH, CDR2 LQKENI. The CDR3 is CASSPPRTSGGSSPDTQYF. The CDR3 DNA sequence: TGTGCCAGCTCACCACCGCGAACTAGCGGGGGGAGCAGTCCAGATACGCAGTATTTT.

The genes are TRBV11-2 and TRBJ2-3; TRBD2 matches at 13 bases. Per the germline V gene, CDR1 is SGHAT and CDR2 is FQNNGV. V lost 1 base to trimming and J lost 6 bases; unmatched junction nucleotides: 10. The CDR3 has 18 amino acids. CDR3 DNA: TGTGCCAGCAGCTTAGTAAGGACTAGCGGGAGCGGGGTTGATACGCAGTATTTT. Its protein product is CASSLVRTSGSGVDTQYF.

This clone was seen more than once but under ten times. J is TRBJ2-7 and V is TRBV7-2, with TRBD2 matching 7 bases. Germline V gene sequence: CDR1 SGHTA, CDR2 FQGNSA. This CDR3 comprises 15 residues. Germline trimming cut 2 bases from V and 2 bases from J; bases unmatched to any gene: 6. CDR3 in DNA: TGTGCCAGCAGCTTACGAGCGGGGCTGACCTACGAGCAGTACTTC. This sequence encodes CASSLRAGLTYEQYF. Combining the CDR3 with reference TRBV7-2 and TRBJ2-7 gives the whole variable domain GAGVSQSPSNKVTEKGKDVELRCDPISGHTALYWYRQSLGQGLEFLIYFQGNSAPDKSGLPSDRFSAERTGGSVSTLTIQRTQQEDSAVYLCASSLRAGLTYEQYFGPGTRLTVT.

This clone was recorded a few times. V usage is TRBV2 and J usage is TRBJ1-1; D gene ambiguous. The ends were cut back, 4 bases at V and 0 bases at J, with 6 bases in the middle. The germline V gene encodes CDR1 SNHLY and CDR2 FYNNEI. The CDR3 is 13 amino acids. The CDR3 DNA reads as TGTGCCAGCAGTGTACAGATGAACACTGAAGCTTTCTTT. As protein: CASSVQMNTEAFF.

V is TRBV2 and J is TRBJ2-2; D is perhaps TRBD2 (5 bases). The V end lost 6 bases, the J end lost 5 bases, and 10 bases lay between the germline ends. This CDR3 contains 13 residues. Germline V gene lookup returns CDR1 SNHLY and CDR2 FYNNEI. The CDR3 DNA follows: TGTGCCAGCAGGACTACAAGAACCGGGGAGCTGTTTTTT. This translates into CASRTTRTGELFF.

The CDR3 here is CASSPPSGTGDEKLFF. The CDR3 region has the DNA TGCGCCAGCAGCCCGCCTTCAGGGACAGGGGACGAAAAACTGTTTTTT. The gene calls are TRBV5-1 and TRBJ1-4; 10 positions match TRBD1. V lost 4 bases and J lost 8; bases outside the gene matches: 11. The CDR3 covers 16 residues. Germline values: CDR1 SGHRS, CDR2 YFSETQ.

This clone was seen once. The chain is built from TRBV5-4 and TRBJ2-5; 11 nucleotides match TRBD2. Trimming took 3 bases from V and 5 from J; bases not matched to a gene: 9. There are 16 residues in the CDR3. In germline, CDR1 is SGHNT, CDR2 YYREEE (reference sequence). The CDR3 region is CASSSRTSGPMETQYF. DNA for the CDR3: TGTGCCAGCAGCTCCCGGACTAGCGGGCCCATGGAGACCCAGTACTTC.

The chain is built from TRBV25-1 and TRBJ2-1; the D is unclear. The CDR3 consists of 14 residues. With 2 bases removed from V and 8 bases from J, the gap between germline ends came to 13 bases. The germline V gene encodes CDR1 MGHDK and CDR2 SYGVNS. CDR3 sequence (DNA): TGTGCCAGCAGTGAAGGGAACAGCATCCATGAGCAGTTCTTC. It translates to CASSEGNSIHEQFF.

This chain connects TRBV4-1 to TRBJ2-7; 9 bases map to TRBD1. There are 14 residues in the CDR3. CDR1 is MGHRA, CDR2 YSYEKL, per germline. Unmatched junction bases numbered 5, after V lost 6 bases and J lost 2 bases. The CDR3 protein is CASSLDRGPYEQYF. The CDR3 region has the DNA TGCGCCAGCAGTCTGGACAGGGGCCCCTACGAGCAGTACTTC.

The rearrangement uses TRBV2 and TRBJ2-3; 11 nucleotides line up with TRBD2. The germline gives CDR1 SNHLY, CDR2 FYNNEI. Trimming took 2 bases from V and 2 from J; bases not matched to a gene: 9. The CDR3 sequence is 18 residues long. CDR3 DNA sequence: TGTGCCAGCAGTGAACGGGTAGCGGGGGGGTCGTTCACAGATACGCAGTATTTT. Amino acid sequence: CASSERVAGGSFTDTQYF.

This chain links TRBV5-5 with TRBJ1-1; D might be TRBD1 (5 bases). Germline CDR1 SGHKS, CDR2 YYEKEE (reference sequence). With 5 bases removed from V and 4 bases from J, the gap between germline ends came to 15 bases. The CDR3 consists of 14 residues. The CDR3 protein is CASSRQRGFTEAFF. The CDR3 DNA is TGTGCCAGCAGTAGACAGAGGGGTTTCACTGAAGCTTTCTTT.

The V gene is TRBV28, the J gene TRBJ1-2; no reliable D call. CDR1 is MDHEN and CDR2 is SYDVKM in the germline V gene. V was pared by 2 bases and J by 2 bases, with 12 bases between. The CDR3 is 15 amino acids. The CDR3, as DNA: TGTGCCAGCAGTTTAGAAGGGAGCAGGAACTATGGCTACACCTTC. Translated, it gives CASSLEGSRNYGYTF.

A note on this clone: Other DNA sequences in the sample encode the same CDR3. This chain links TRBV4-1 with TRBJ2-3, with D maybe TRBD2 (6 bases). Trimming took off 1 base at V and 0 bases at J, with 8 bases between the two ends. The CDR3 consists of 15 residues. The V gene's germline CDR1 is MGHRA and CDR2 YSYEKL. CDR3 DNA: TGCGCCAGCAGCCAAGGCGGGATAAGCACAGATACGCAGTATTTT. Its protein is CASSQGGISTDTQYF.

CDR3 sequence (DNA): TGTGCCAGCAGTTTCGGGCGGGGGCCGGCAGATACGCAGTATTTT. Protein product: CASSFGRGPADTQYF. The rearrangement joins TRBV27 to TRBJ2-3, with TRBD2 as a possible D gene (7 bases). Trimming pared 3 bases from V and 4 bases from J, leaving 14 bases between. Germline CDR1 and CDR2: MNHEY and SMNVEV (reference sequence). The CDR3 sequence is 15 residues long.

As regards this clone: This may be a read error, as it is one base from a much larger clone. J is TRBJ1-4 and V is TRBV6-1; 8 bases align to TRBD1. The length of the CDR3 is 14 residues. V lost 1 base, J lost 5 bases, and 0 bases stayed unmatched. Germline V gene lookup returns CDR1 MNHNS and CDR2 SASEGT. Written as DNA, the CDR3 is TGTGCCAGCAGTGAAGGGACAGGGAATGAAAAACTGTTTTTT. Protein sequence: CASSEGTGNEKLFF.

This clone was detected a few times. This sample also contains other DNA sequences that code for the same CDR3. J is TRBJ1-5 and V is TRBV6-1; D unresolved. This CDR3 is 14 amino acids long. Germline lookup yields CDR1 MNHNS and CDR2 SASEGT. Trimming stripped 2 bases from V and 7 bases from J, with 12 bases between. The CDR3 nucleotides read TGTGCCAGCAGTGAACGTGTGGGGAACCAGCCCCAGCATTTT. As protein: CASSERVGNQPQHF.

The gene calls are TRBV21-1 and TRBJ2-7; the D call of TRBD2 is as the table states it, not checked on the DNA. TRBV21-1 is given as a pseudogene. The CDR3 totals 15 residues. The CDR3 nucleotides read TGTGCCAGCAGCAAACTGCCTTCTAGCTCCTACGAGCAGTACTTC. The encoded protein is CASSKLPSSSYEQYF.

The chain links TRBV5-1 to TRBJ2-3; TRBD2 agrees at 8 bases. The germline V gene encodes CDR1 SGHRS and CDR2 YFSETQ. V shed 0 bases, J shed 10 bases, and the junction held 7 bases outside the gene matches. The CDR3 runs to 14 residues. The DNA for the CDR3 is TGCGCCAGCAGCTTGGAAACTAGCGGTTTTCCGCAGTATTTT. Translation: CASSLETSGFPQYF.